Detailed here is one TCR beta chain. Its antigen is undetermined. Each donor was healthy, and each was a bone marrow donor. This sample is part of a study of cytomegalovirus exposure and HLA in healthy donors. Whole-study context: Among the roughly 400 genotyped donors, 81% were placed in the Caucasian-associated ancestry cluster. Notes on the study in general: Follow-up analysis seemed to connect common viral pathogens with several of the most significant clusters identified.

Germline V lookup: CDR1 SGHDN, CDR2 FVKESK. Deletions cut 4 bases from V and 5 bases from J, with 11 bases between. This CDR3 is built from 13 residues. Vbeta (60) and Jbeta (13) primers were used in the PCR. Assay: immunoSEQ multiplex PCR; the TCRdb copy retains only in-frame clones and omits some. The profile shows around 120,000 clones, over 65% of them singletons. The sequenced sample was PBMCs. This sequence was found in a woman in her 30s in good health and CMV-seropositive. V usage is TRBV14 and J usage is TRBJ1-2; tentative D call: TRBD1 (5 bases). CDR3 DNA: TGTGCCAGCAGCCCCCTCCCAGGGTATGGCTACACCTTC. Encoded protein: CASSPLPGYGYTF. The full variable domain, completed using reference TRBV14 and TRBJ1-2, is EAGVTQFPSHSVIEKGQTVTLRCDPISGHDNLYWYRRVMGKEIKFLLHFVKESKQDESGMPNNRFLAERTGGTYSTLKVQPAELEDSGVYFCASSPLPGYGYTFGSGTRLTVV.